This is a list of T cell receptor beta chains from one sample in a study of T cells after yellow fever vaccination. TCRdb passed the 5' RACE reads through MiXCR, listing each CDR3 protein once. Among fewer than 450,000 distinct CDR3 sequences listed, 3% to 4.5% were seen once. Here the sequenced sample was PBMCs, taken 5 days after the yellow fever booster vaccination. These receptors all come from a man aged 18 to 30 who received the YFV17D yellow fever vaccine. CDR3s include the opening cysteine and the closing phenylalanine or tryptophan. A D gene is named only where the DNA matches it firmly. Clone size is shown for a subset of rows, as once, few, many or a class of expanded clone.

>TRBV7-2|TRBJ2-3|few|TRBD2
CASSFSAGASTDTQYF
TGTGCCAGCAGCTTTTCCGCGGGAGCTAGCACAGATACGCAGTATTTT
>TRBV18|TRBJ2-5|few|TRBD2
CASRPSGRETQYF
TGTGCCAGTCGACCTAGCGGGAGGGAGACCCAGTACTTC
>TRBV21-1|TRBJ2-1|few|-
CASSKCGSRQNNEQFF
TGTGCCAGCAGCAAATGTGGGTCGAGACAAAACAATGAGCAGTTCTTC
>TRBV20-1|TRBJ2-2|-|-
CSAPGPNTGELFF
TGCAGTGCTCCTGGTCCGAACACCGGGGAGCTGTTTTTT
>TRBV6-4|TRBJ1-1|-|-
CASKPDTVNTEAFF
TGTGCCAGCAAACCGGACACCGTGAACACTGAAGCTTTCTTT
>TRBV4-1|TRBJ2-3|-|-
CASSPKDSTDTQYF
TGCGCCAGCAGCCCGAAAGACAGCACAGATACGCAGTATTTT
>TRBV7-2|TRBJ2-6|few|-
CASSVGPAGANVLTF
TGTGCCAGCAGCGTTGGGCCAGCTGGGGCCAACGTCCTGACTTTC
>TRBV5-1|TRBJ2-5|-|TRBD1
CASSSGTEETQYF
TGCGCCAGCAGCTCCGGGACAGAAGAGACCCAGTACTTC
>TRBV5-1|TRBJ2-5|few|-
CASSPVAGWETQYF
TGCGCCAGCAGCCCCGTGGCAGGGTGGGAGACCCAGTACTTC
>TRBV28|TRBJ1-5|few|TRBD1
CASSPAGTGDNQPQHF
TGTGCCAGCAGCCCCGCCGGGACAGGGGACAATCAGCCCCAGCATTTT
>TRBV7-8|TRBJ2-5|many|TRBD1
CASSSSTGVAETQYF
TGTGCCAGCAGCTCATCGACAGGGGTAGCAGAGACCCAGTACTTC
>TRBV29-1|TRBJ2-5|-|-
CSVERFQETQYF
TGCAGCGTTGAAAGGTTCCAAGAGACCCAGTACTTC
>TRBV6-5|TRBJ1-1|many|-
CASSYAGLRTEAFF
TGTGCCAGCAGTTACGCGGGTCTTCGGACTGAAGCTTTCTTT
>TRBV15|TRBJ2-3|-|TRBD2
CATSSKTSGFTDTQYF
TGTGCCACCAGCAGTAAAACTAGCGGGTTCACAGATACGCAGTATTTT
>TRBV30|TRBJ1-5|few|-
CAWSERVRQPQHF
TGTGCCTGGAGTGAGAGGGTACGGCAGCCCCAGCATTTT
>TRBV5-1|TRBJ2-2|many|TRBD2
CASSGTSGGTGELFF
TGCGCCAGCAGCGGCACTAGCGGGGGCACCGGGGAGCTGTTTTTT
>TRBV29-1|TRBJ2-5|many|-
CSVVPPGVAETQYF
TGCAGCGTTGTACCCCCGGGGGTGGCAGAGACCCAGTACTTC
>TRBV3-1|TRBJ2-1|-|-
CASSHRVSEQFF
TGTGCCAGCAGCCATCGGGTTAGTGAGCAGTTCTTC
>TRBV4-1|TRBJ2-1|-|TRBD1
CASSLPGQGASEQFF
TGCGCCAGCAGCTTGCCGGGACAGGGGGCTAGTGAGCAGTTCTTC
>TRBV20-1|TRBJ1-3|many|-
CSARDDLGNTIYF
TGCAGTGCTAGAGATGACCTTGGAAACACCATATATTTT
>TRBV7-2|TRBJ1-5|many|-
CASSFLSMPQHF
TGTGCCAGCAGCTTCCTATCTATGCCCCAGCATTTT
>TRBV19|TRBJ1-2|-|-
CASSIGPVASAYGYTF
TGTGCCAGTAGTATCGGTCCGGTTGCTTCCGCCTATGGCTACACCTTC
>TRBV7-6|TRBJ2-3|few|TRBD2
CASRMSSGGPGDTQYF
TGTGCCAGCAGAATGTCAAGCGGGGGGCCGGGAGATACGCAGTATTTT
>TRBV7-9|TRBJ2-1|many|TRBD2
CASRHGGGYNEQFF
TGTGCCAGCAGGCATGGGGGGGGATACAATGAGCAGTTCTTC
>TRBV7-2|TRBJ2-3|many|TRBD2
CASSRSGGPDTQYF
TGTGCCAGCAGCCGGTCGGGGGGGCCAGATACGCAGTATTTT
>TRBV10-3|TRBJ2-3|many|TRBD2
CAMGGLSTDTQYF
TGTGCCATGGGGGGACTAAGCACAGATACGCAGTATTTT
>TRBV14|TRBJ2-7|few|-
CASSLGMYREQYF
TGTGCCAGCAGCCTAGGCATGTACCGCGAGCAGTACTTC
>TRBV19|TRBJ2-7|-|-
CASTSRGGPWDEQYF
TGTGCCAGTACCTCCCGAGGAGGGCCGTGGGACGAGCAGTACTTC
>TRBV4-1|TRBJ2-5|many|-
CASSQVREGETQYF
TGCGCCAGCAGCCAAGTCAGGGAAGGAGAGACCCAGTACTTC
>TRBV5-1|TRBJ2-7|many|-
CASSLVGSSYEQYF
TGCGCCAGCAGCTTGGTAGGATCCTCCTACGAGCAGTACTTC
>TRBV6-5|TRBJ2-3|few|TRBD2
CASSPLGSPGGTQYF
TGTGCCAGCAGCCCCCTGGGGTCCCCGGGGGGTACGCAGTATTTT
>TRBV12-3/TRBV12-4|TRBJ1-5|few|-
CASREGPRQPQHF
TGTGCCAGCAGAGAGGGGCCGCGCCAGCCCCAGCATTTT
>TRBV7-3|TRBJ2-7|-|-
CASSLTGPYEQYF
TGTGCCAGCAGCTTAACAGGGCCCTACGAGCAGTACTTC
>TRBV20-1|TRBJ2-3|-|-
CSARAVEADTQYF
TGCAGTGCTAGGGCTGTGGAGGCAGATACGCAGTATTTT
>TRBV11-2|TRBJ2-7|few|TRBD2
CASSLTSPSYEQYF
TGTGCCAGCAGCTTGACTAGCCCCTCCTACGAGCAGTACTTC
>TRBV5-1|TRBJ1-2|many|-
CASSLAGDGYTF
TGCGCCAGCAGCTTGGCGGGAGATGGCTACACCTTC
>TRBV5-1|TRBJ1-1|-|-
CASSTHPSEGNTEAFF
TGCGCCAGCAGCACACACCCCTCGGAAGGGAACACTGAAGCTTTCTTT
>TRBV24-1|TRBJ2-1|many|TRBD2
CATSDLGAGASSYNEQFF
TGTGCCACCAGTGATTTAGGAGCGGGGGCCAGCTCCTACAATGAGCAGTTCTTC
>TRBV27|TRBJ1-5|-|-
CASSIGAGSNQPQHF
TGTGCCAGCAGCATCGGGGCAGGATCTAATCAGCCCCAGCATTTT
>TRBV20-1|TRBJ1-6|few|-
CSARVGGGSSPLHF
TGCAGTGCTAGAGTCGGGGGGGGGAGTTCACCCCTCCACTTT
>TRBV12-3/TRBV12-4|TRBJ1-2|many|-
CASSLDGSNYGYTF
TGTGCCAGCAGTTTAGACGGATCTAACTATGGCTACACCTTC
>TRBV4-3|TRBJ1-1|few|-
CASSQEGATEAFF
TGCGCCAGCAGCCAAGAAGGGGCAACTGAAGCTTTCTTT
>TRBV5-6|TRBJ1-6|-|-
CASSLGIGPLHF
TGTGCCAGCAGCTTGGGTATCGGGCCCCTCCACTTT
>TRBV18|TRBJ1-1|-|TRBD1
CASSPFAGDRIMNTEAFF
TGTGCCAGCTCACCATTCGCCGGGGACAGAATTATGAACACTGAAGCTTTCTTT